Given below is one TCR beta chain in context. Its antigen is not known. This entry comes from a study of persistence of HIV-infected CD4 T cells. On the study more broadly: Median time on suppressive ART was about 8 years. General study results and limits: Antigen-responding cells were enriched for degenerate expanded CDR3beta sequences. The rare CMV-responding cells with HIV-1 proviruses were not separately TCR-sequenced.

Sequencing used immunoSEQ version 4 in survey mode. Genomic DNA was diluted to 10 ng/uL, up to 1 ug per sample. Clones were sequenced by immunoSEQ multiplex PCR, and TCRdb holds only the in-frame ones, with some missing. The sample records under 60,000 clones, 70% to 80% being singletons. Stimulation used approximately 10 ug/mL lysate from CMV-infected fibroblasts. Sorted nonresponding memory CD4+ T cells were CD40L-negative, CD69-negative, CD45RO-high. The CDR3 runs 17 residues. Trimming left V 7 bases short and J 3 bases short, with 23 bases between. From germline, CDR1 is SGHDT and CDR2 YYEEEE. Sample: CD4+ T cells sorted from PBMCs after roughly 18-hour stimulation, taken from a patient who received antiretroviral therapy. The receptor comes from an adult man with HIV who was CMV-seropositive. The genes are TRBV5-6 and TRBJ2-1, with D perhaps TRBD2 (6 bases). CDR3 in amino acids: CASLSRRGGADYNEQFF. DNA of the CDR3: TGTGCCAGCCTCTCAAGACGTGGCGGGGCGGACTACAATGAGCAGTTCTTC.